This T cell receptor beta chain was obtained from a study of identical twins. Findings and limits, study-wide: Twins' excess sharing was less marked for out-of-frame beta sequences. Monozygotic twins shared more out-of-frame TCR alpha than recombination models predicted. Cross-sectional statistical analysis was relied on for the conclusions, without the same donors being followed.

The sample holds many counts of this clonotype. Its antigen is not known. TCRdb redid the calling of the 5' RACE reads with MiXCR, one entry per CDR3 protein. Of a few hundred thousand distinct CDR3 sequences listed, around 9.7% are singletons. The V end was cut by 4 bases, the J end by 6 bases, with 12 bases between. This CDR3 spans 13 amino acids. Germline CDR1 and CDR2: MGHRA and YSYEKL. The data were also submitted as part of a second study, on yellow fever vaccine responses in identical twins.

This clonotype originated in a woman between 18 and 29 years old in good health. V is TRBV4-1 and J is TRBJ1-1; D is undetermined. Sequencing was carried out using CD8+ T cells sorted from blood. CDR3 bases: TGCGCCAGCAGCCTTACGGGTTGGGCTGAAGCTTTCTTT. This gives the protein CASSLTGWAEAFF.